This is a list of T cell receptor beta chains from one sample in a study of OX40 agonist ivuxolimab in advanced cancers. TCRdb keeps only in-frame clones here, not all; method: immunoSEQ multiplex PCR. The sample consists of approximately 88,000 clones, 88% of them appearing once. Sequenced material: CD4+ or CD8+ T cells sorted from blood, taken in a trial of the OX40 agonist ivuxolimab. The source is an adult with an advanced solid tumor such as melanoma, head and neck, liver or kidney cancer. The CDR3 runs from the conserved cysteine through the conserved F or W. The D gene is left open where the match is weak.

j_call | d_call | v_call | cdr3_aa | cdr3_nt
TRBJ2-6 | TRBD1 | TRBV6-9 | CAIPSMTGGNSGANVLTF | TGTGCCATTCCTTCCATGACAGGGGGGAACTCTGGGGCCAACGTCCTGACTTTC
TRBJ2-7 | . | TRBV25-1 | CASSEWSAGGSYEQYF | TGTGCCAGCAGTGAATGGTCGGCAGGGGGGTCCTACGAGCAGTACTTC
TRBJ1-4 | . | TRBV18 | CASSPGGANEKLFF | TGTGCCAGCTCACCGGGTGGGGCTAATGAAAAACTGTTTTTT
TRBJ2-5 | . | TRBV7-8 | CASSSRADQETQYF | TGTGCCAGCAGCTCCCGCGCGGACCAAGAGACCCAGTACTTC
TRBJ1-1 | . | TRBV6-5 | CASSYLGTVATEAFF | TGTGCCAGCAGTTACTTGGGGACGGTGGCGACTGAAGCTTTCTTT
TRBJ1-5 | . | TRBV6-5 | CATRLRYNQPQHF | TGTGCCACCCGCTTGCGGTATAATCAGCCCCAGCATTTT
TRBJ1-2 | . | TRBV29-1 | CSVDAQDYGYTF | TGCAGCGTTGATGCCCAGGACTATGGCTACACCTTC
TRBJ1-2 | . | TRBV7-6 | CASSLGSSPPRTF | TGTGCCAGCAGCTTGGGGTCTAGCCCACCTCGCACCTTC
TRBJ2-2 | . | TRBV5-1 | CASSDLGELFF | TGCGCCAGCAGCGACCTTGGGGAGCTGTTTTTT
TRBJ1-2 | . | TRBV7-2 | CASSPQAGSNYGYTF | TGTGCCAGCAGCCCCCAGGCAGGGTCTAACTATGGCTACACCTTC
TRBJ2-1 | . | TRBV5-1 | CASRQDADEQFF | TGCGCCAGCAGACAGGACGCGGATGAGCAGTTCTTC